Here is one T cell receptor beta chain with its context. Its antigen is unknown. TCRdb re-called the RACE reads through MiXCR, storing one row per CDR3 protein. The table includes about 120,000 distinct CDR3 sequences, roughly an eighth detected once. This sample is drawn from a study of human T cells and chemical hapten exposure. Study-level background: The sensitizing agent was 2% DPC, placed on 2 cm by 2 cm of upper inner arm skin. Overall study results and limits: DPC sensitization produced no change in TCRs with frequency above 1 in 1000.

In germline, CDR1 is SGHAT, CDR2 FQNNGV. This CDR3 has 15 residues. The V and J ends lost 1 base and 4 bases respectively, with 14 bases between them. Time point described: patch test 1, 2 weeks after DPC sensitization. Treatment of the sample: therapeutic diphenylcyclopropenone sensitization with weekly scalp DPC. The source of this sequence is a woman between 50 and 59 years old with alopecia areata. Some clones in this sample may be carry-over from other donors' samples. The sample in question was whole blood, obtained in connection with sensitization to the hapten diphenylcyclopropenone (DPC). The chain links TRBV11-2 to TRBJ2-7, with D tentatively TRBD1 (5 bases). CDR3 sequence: CASSLGGQGMYEQYF. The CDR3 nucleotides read TGTGCCAGCAGCTTAGGTGGGCAGGGTATGTACGAGCAGTACTTC.